The 18 T cell receptor beta chains below were found in one sample sequenced in a study of neoadjuvant nivolumab and ipilimumab in lung cancer (TCRdb year 2020). Library preparation was by the immunoSEQ multiplex PCR assay. TCRdb holds this immuneACCESS table with in-frame rearrangements only. Some clones are missing; in checked studies, unresolved V genes explain under half, and the rest has no known cause. The sample records some 37,000 clones, roughly nine tenths of which are singletons. Of the sample, approximately 3.6% is held by the ten largest clones. Explained via the paper, the time point label denotes: pretherapy, before neoadjuvant immune checkpoint inhibitors. The sample was peripheral blood, taken before neoadjuvant nivolumab, alone or with ipilimumab. Every receptor here comes from an adult with non-small cell lung cancer.

The CDR3 nucleotides are TGTGCCAGCAGCGTAGCGGGGTTTAATGAAAAACTGTTTTTT. This codes for CASSVAGFNEKLFF. The rearrangement links TRBV9 to TRBJ1-4; D not certain. Trimming cost V 0 bases and J 4 bases, with 7 bases left between them. This CDR3 is 14 amino acids long. The germline gives CDR1 SGDLS, CDR2 YYNGEE. The full variable domain, completed using reference TRBV9 and TRBJ1-4, is DSGVTQTPKHLITATGQRVTLRCSPRSGDLSVYWYQQSLDQGLQFLIQYYNGEERAKGNILERFSAQQFPDLHSELNLSSLELGDSALYFCASSVAGFNEKLFFGSGTQLSVL.

The genes are TRBV2 and TRBJ2-5, with D maybe TRBD1 (5 bases). The V gene's germline CDR1 is SNHLY and CDR2 FYNNEI. The CDR3 loop spans 13 amino acids. Trimming stripped 4 bases from V and 3 bases from J, with 9 bases between. Here the CDR3 reads CASSGDRKETQYF. CDR3 coding DNA: TGTGCCAGCAGTGGCGACAGAAAAGAGACCCAGTACTTC.

V usage is TRBV19 and J usage is TRBJ2-3; D uncertain. Germline lookup yields CDR1 LNHDA and CDR2 SQIVND (reference sequence). Deletions cut 2 bases from V and 5 bases from J, with 5 bases between. The CDR3 length is 12 residues. The CDR3 protein is CASSIFGDTQYF. CDR3 DNA sequence: TGTGCCAGTAGTATATTTGGAGATACGCAGTATTTT.

The CDR3 spells CAISGTSDISYNEQFF. The CDR3 bases are TGTGCCATCAGTGGGACTAGCGATATCTCCTACAATGAGCAGTTCTTC. This chain joins TRBV10-3 and TRBJ2-1; 9 bases fit TRBD2. The CDR3 length is 16 residues. Germline V CDR1 and CDR2: ENHRY, SYGVKD. V was pared by 4 bases and J by 0 bases, with 4 bases of the junction left unmatched.

This sequence joins TRBV5-1 and TRBJ1-3; TRBD1 might be the D (5 bases). The germline CDR1 and CDR2 sequences are SGHRS and YFSETQ. The CDR3 runs 15 residues. V gave up 0 bases and J gave up 0 bases, with 7 bases separating them. The CDR3 bases are TGCGCCAGCAGCTTGGGTGGGACCTCTGGAAACACCATATATTTT. Translated: CASSLGGTSGNTIYF.

V gene TRBV5-6 combines with J gene TRBJ2-3; no reliable D call. The CDR3 loop spans 14 amino acids. Deletions cut 0 bases from V and 3 bases from J, with 8 bases between. In germline, CDR1 is SGHDT, CDR2 YYEEEE. CDR3 protein: CASSLVGRTDTQYF. CDR3 DNA: TGTGCCAGCAGCTTGGTGGGCCGTACAGATACGCAGTATTTT.

The rearrangement links TRBV5-1 to TRBJ2-3; TRBD2 matches at 9 bases. This CDR3 is built from 14 residues. Germline assignment: CDR1 SGHRS and CDR2 YFSETQ. V dropped 4 bases and J dropped 6; count of bases not matched to a gene: 6. The CDR3 reads CASSIAGEADTQYF. The CDR3 region has the DNA TGCGCCAGCAGCATAGCGGGAGAGGCGGATACGCAGTATTTT.

The CDR3 reads CASSPPGRLGATAYFEQYF. In nucleotides, the CDR3 is TGTGCCAGCTCACCACCTGGGAGACTAGGGGCGACTGCGTATTTTGAGCAGTACTTC. This chain connects TRBV18 to TRBJ2-7; TRBD2 is a possible D gene (6 bases). Trimming left V 0 bases short and J 7 bases short, with 28 bases between. This CDR3 comprises 19 residues. Germline CDR1 KGHSH, CDR2 LQKENI.

The rearrangement joins TRBV19 to TRBJ2-7, with D perhaps matching TRBD1 or TRBD2 (7 bases each). The CDR3 is 13 residues long. Trimming pared 2 bases from V and 4 bases from J, leaving 9 bases between. Germline lookup yields CDR1 LNHDA and CDR2 SQIVND (reference sequence). The CDR3 region has the DNA TGTGCCAGTAGTATACAGGGGGGGTACGAGCAGTACTTC. It specifies CASSIQGGYEQYF. Using reference TRBV19 and TRBJ2-7 for the parts outside the CDR3, the full variable domain is DGGITQSPKYLFRKEGQNVTLSCEQNLNHDAMYWYRQDPGQGLRLIYYSQIVNDFQKGDIAEGYSVSREKKESFPLTVTSAQKNPTAFYLCASSIQGGYEQYFGPGTRLTVT.

This chain joins TRBV6-1 and TRBJ1-2; D is undetermined. The germline V and J ends were trimmed by 0 bases and 3 bases, with 11 bases remaining between them. This CDR3 has 15 amino acids. CDR1 and CDR2 (germline): MNHNS, SASEGT. The CDR3 DNA sequence: TGTGCCAGCAGTGAAGCTGGGTCGGCTGACTATGGCTACACCTTC. Translated: CASSEAGSADYGYTF.

This clone occurred once. The CDR3, as DNA: TGTGCCAGCAGTTCAGATGGAGACAGGGGGCAAAAACTGTTTTTT. The encoded protein is CASSSDGDRGQKLFF. The V call is TRBV7-9, the J call TRBJ1-4; TRBD1 matches 10 bases. From germline, CDR1 is SEHNR and CDR2 FQNEAQ (reference sequence). V shed 6 bases and J 9 bases; nucleotides not matched to a gene: 10. The CDR3 spans 15 residues.

The CDR3 loop reads CASSSREGYEQYF. In DNA, the CDR3 is TGTGCCAGCAGCTCGCGGGAGGGCTACGAGCAGTACTTC. The V gene is TRBV11-2, the J gene TRBJ2-7, with TRBD2 matching over 9 bases. V lost 4 bases, J lost 3 bases, and 1 base stayed unmatched. This CDR3 spans 13 amino acids. The germline V gene has CDR1 SGHAT and CDR2 FQNNGV.

The CDR3 coding sequence is TGTGCCAGCAGCCGTAGCGGGAGCTCCTACAATGAGCAGTTCTTC. This encodes CASSRSGSSYNEQFF. V is TRBV5-4 and J is TRBJ2-1, with 9 nucleotides matching TRBD2. Trimming removed 4 bases from V and 0 bases from J; junction bases left unmatched: 2. The CDR3 length is 15 residues. In germline, CDR1 is SGHNT, CDR2 YYREEE (reference sequence).

This chain connects TRBV7-2 to TRBJ1-5, with 7 bases fitting TRBD1. With 3 bases clipped from V and 4 bases from J, the junction kept 3 bases outside the gene matches. CDR1 and CDR2 from the germline V gene are SGHTA and FQGNSA. The CDR3 length is 14 residues. Here the CDR3 reads CASSLGQLNQPQHF. CDR3 sequence (DNA): TGTGCCAGCAGCTTGGGACAGCTGAATCAGCCCCAGCATTTT.

V and J are TRBV7-9 and TRBJ2-7; 7 bases are a match to TRBD1. The V gene's germline CDR1 is SEHNR and CDR2 FQNEAQ (reference sequence). There are 13 residues in the CDR3. The junction had 4 bases not matched to a gene; V was cut back by 6 bases and J by 2 bases. The CDR3, as DNA: TGTGCCAGCAGTCGGGACAGTCCCTACGAGCAGTACTTC. It encodes CASSRDSPYEQYF.

The V and J genes are TRBV5-1 and TRBJ2-1; tentative D call: TRBD1 (7 bases). The CDR3 sequence is 14 residues long. Looked up from germline, CDR1 is SGHRS and CDR2 is YFSETQ. Trimming took off 0 bases at V and 9 bases at J, with 13 bases between the two ends. CDR3 DNA: TGCGCCAGCAGCTTGGCGGAGGGGGCCACTGAGCAGTTCTTC. This encodes CASSLAEGATEQFF.

For the CDR3, the DNA is TGCAGCGTTGGTATTAGCGACGAGACCCGGGCCTCCTACGAGCAGTACTTC. Protein product: CSVGISDETRASYEQYF. The chain recombines TRBV29-1 with TRBJ2-7, with TRBD2 as a possible D gene (5 bases). V was trimmed by 4 bases and J by 0 bases, leaving 22 bases between them. Germline V gene sequence: CDR1 SQVTM, CDR2 ANQGSEA. This CDR3 spans 17 amino acids.

This clone was counted between two and nine times. V gene TRBV4-1 combines with J gene TRBJ2-7, with D perhaps TRBD1 (6 bases). CDR1 is MGHRA and CDR2 is YSYEKL in the germline V gene. The CDR3 contains 16 residues. Between the trimmed V and J ends, which lost 0 bases and 4 bases, there was a span of 16 bases. CDR3 DNA sequence: TGCGCCAGCAGCCAAGAGGGGATGCAGGGGTGGTACGAGCAGTACTTC. Its protein product is CASSQEGMQGWYEQYF.